These T cell receptor beta chains were read from a single sample in a study of blood T cells in healthy people across ages. TCRdb itself ran the 5' RACE reads through MiXCR, one entry per CDR3 protein. This sample has 850,000 to 1,000,000 distinct CDR3 sequences; under 50% occur once, and the top ten carry over 10%. The sample was blood. Every receptor here comes from a man aged 30 to 39 in good health. Each CDR3 is given with its conserved first and last residue. The D gene is left open where the match is weak. Clone size appears in some rows only: once, few, many, or a class for an expanded clone.

d_call	clone_size	v_call	j_call	cdr3_nt	cdr3_aa
NA	few	TRBV20-1	TRBJ2-3	TGCAGTGCAGGGAGTAGCACAGATACGCAGTATTTT	CSAGSSTDTQYF
NA	few	TRBV7-2	TRBJ1-1	TGTGCCAGCAGCTTAGAGGGCAGGGTGAACACTGAAGCTTTCTTT	CASSLEGRVNTEAFF
TRBD2	few	TRBV20-1	TRBJ2-3	TGCAGTGTACGGGGGGGCCCGGGGACTAGCACAGATACGCAGTATTTT	CSVRGGPGTSTDTQYF
NA	few	TRBV6-5	TRBJ1-5	TGTGCCAGCAGAGAATACAGTGATCAGCCCCAGCATTTT	CASREYSDQPQHF
TRBD2	few	TRBV9	TRBJ2-1	TGTGCCAGCAGCGAAGGCGGGGGGGCCAGAAATGAGCAGTTCTTC	CASSEGGGARNEQFF
TRBD1	few	TRBV7-2	TRBJ2-3	TGTGCCAGCAGCTTAGCGTTCGGACAGGGGGCAGATACGCAGTATTTT	CASSLAFGQGADTQYF
TRBD2	NA	TRBV7-2	TRBJ2-1	TGTGCCAGCAGCTCGGGACTAGCGACATACAATGAGCAGTTCTTC	CASSSGLATYNEQFF
NA	NA	TRBV3-1	TRBJ2-1	TGTGCCAGCAGGCCGGGGGGCGGGGGATCCTACAATGAGCAGTTCTTC	CASRPGGGGSYNEQFF
NA	once	TRBV7-3	TRBJ2-5	TGTGCCAGCAGCTTAGGGCTAGCGCCTTATCAAGAGACCCAGTACTTC	CASSLGLAPYQETQYF
NA	NA	TRBV6-6	TRBJ1-5	TGTGCCAGCAGGGGGACGGACGGCTGGAATCAGCCCCAGCATTTT	CASRGTDGWNQPQHF
TRBD1	NA	TRBV2	TRBJ1-2	TGTGCCAGCAGTGAAGCGGACAGGCCCCCCACCTTC	CASSEADRPPTF
NA	few	TRBV28	TRBJ1-5	TGTGCCAGCAGTCCCTCAGGGCCCCAGCATTTT	CASSPSGPQHF
NA	NA	TRBV3-1	TRBJ2-5	TGTGCCAGCAGCCAAGGGACCCAAGAGACCCAGTACTTC	CASSQGTQETQYF
TRBD1	NA	TRBV28	TRBJ1-1	TGTGCCAGCAGTTTCGGGACAGGCCGCTACACTGAAGCTTTCTTT	CASSFGTGRYTEAFF
NA	once	TRBV5-1	TRBJ1-5	TGCGCCAGCAGCGAGCGAGGGTCTAGCAATCAGCCCCAGCATTTT	CASSERGSSNQPQHF
NA	few	TRBV5-1	TRBJ2-5	TGCGCCAGCAGCTTGATGGTTTCGGAGACCCAGTACTTC	CASSLMVSETQYF
NA	NA	TRBV6-2/TRBV6-3	TRBJ2-1	TGTGCCAGCAGTACAGGGCTCTCCTACAATGAGCAGTTCTTC	CASSTGLSYNEQFF
TRBD1	NA	TRBV5-1	TRBJ2-1	TGCGCCAGCAGCTTGGCTCAGGGGGACGATGAGCAGTTCTTC	CASSLAQGDDEQFF
NA	few	TRBV6-5	TRBJ2-5	TGTGCCAGCAGTTACTCTCGGAATGGCGAGACCCAGTACTTC	CASSYSRNGETQYF
NA	many	TRBV11-3	TRBJ1-5	TGTGCCAGCAGCTTAAACGATCAGCCCCAGCATTTT	CASSLNDQPQHF
NA	few	TRBV29-1	TRBJ1-1	TGCAGCGTTCAAGAAACCTCGGGGGGCACTGAAGCTTTCTTT	CSVQETSGGTEAFF
NA	few	TRBV10-3	TRBJ2-7	TGTGCCATCAGTGAGTCGGGCAGAACCTACGAGCAGTACTTC	CAISESGRTYEQYF
NA	NA	TRBV20-1	TRBJ2-5	TGCAGTGCTAGCGAGTCATACGAAGAGACCCAGTACTTC	CSASESYEETQYF
TRBD2	NA	TRBV9	TRBJ2-1	TGTGCCAGCAGCGTAGGACTAGCGGTCTACAATGAGCAGTTCTTC	CASSVGLAVYNEQFF
NA	NA	TRBV29-1	TRBJ2-7	TGCAGCGTTAATACGGACTACGAGCAGTACTTC	CSVNTDYEQYF
NA	few	TRBV7-9	TRBJ1-5	TGTGCCAGCCATCAAGAAGGGCAGGGCACTCAGCCCCAGCATTTT	CASHQEGQGTQPQHF
NA	NA	TRBV6-2/TRBV6-3	TRBJ2-4	TGTGCCAGCGGTTGGGGCGCGGACATTCAGTACTTC	CASGWGADIQYF
NA	few	TRBV3-1	TRBJ2-3	TGTGCCAGCAGATCCAGGGGGGATGATACGCAGTATTTT	CASRSRGDDTQYF
NA	few	TRBV6-1	TRBJ2-4	TGTGCCAGCGCGAGTTCCTCCAAAAACATTCAGTACTTC	CASASSSKNIQYF
NA	NA	TRBV28	TRBJ1-2	TGTGCCAGCAGTTTACCGGACAGAACCTATGGCTACACCTTC	CASSLPDRTYGYTF
TRBD1	NA	TRBV6-2/TRBV6-3	TRBJ2-7	TGTGCCAGCAGTAAAGGACAGGGGATTTACGAGCAGTACTTC	CASSKGQGIYEQYF